This TCR beta chain was documented in a study of blood T cell repertoires in COVID-19. Study at large: Samples representing acute and convalescent COVID-19 were sourced from the United States, Italy and Spain. In each case, the material was cDNA or gDNA derived from T cells, B-cell-depleted T cells, or PBMCs.

The V gene end was trimmed by 3 bases and the J gene end by 5 bases; junction bases not matched to a gene: 6. Per the germline V gene, CDR1 is SGHAT and CDR2 is FQNNGV. CDR3 length: 17 residues. In the original analysis: Nucleated cell number was recorded as an estimate derived from reference gene primer amplification. Data came from immunoSEQ multiplex PCR; TCRdb stores just in-frame clones and leaves some out. The D gene and trimming were derived from the DNA, and the V and J assignments and clone size from that table. The sample shows some 130,000 clones, about four fifths of them seen only once. Recruitment covered about two dozen US areas and drew participants whose ages spanned roughly 18 to 89 years.

This clonotype was obtained from a man between 40 and 49 years old with acute COVID-19. Sequenced: PBMCs or T cells enriched from blood (not recorded which). The chain carries TRBV11-2 and TRBJ2-2; 13 bases map to TRBD2. The CDR3 region has the DNA TGTGCCAGCAGCTTTACTAGCGGGGGGGCCCGTACCGGGGAGCTGTTTTTT. This encodes CASSFTSGGARTGELFF.